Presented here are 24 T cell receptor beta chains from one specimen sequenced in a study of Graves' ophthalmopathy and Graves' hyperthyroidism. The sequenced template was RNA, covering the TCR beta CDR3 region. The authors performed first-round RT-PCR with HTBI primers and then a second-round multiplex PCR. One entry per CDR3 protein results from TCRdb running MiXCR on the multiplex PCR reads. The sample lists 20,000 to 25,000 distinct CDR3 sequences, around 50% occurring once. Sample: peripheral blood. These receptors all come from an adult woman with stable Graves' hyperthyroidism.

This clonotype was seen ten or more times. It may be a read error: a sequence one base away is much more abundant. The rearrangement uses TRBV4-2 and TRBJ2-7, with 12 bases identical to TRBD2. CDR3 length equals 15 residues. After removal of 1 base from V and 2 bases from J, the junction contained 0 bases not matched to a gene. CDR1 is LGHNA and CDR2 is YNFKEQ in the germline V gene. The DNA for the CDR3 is TGTGCCAGCAGCCAAGGGACTAGCGGGGCCTACGAGCAGTACTTC. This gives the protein CASSQGTSGAYEQYF.

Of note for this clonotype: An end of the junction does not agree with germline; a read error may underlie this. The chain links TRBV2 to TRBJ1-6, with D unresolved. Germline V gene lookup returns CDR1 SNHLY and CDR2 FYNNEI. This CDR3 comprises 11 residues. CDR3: CASREGSPLHF. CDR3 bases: TGTGCCAGCAGGGAAGGGTCACCCCTCCACTTT.

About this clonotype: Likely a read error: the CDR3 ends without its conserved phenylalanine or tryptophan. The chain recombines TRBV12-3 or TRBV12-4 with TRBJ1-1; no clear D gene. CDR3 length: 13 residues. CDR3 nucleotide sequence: TGTGCCAGCAAGTGGGTGGGCGGCACTGGAGCTTTCGTT. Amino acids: CASKWVGGTGAFV.

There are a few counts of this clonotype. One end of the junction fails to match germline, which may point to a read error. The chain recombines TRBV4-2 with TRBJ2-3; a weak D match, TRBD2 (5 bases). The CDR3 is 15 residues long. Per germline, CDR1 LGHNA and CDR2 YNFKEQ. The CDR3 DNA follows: TGTGCCAGCAGTCAAGATAGGGCTAGCAGGAGTACGCAGTATTTT. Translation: CASSQDRASRSTQYF.

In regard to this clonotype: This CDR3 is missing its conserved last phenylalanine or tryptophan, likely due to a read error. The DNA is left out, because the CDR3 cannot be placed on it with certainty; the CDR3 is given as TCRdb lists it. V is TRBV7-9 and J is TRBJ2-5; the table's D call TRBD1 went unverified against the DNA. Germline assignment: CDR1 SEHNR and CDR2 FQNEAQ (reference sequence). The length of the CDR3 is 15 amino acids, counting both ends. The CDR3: CASSLGGESGYTFGS.

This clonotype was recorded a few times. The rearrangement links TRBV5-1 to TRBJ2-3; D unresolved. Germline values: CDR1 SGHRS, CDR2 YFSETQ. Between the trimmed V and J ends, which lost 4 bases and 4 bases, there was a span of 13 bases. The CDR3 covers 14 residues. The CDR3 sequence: CASSQPTNPDTQYF. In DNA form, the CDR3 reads TGCGCCAGCAGCCAACCGACAAACCCAGATACGCAGTATTTT.

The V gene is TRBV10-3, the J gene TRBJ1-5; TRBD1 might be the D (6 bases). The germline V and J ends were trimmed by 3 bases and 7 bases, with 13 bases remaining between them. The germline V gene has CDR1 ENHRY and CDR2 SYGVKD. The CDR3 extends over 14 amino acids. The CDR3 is CAISEAAGEQPQHF. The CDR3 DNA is TGTGCCATCAGTGAAGCGGCAGGGGAACAGCCCCAGCATTTT.

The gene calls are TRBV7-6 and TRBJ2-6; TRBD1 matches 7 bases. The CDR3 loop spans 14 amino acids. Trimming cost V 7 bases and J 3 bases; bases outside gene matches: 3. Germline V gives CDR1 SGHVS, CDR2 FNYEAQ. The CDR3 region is CASTDRVGANVLTF. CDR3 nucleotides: TGTGCCAGCACCGACAGGGTTGGGGCCAACGTCCTGACTTTC.

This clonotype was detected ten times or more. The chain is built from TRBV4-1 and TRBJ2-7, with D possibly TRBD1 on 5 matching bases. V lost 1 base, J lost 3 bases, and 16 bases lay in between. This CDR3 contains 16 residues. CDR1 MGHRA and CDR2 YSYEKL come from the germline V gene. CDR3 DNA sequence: TGCGCCAGCAGCCAAGGGGCCCGACAGAAATACTACGAGCAGTACTTC. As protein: CASSQGARQKYYEQYF.

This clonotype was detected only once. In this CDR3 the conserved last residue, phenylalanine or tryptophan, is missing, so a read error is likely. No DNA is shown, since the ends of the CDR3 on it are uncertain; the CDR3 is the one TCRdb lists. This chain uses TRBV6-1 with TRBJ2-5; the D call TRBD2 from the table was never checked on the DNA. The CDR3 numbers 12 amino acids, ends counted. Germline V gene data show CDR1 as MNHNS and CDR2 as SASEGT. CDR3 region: CASKNQGLAGVV.

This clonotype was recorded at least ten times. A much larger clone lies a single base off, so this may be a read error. CDR3 sequence: CASSWGQGTLPYNEQFF. The CDR3 DNA reads as TGTGCCAGCAGTTGGGGACAGGGGACTCTCCCTTACAATGAGCAGTTCTTC. The chain couples TRBV28 to TRBJ2-1; 10 bases agree with TRBD1. This CDR3 has 17 residues. Germline loops: CDR1 MDHEN, CDR2 SYDVKM. V lost 4 bases and J lost 4; bases outside the gene matches: 10.

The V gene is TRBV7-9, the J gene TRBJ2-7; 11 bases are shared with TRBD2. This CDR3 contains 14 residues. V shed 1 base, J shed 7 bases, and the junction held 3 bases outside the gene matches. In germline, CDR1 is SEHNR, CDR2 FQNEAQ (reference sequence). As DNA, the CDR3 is TGTGCCAGCAGCTTAGTTTTAGCGGGAGGGGAGCAGTACTTC. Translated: CASSLVLAGGEQYF. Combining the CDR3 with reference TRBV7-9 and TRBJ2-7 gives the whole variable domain DTGVSQNPRHKITKRGQNVTFRCDPISEHNRLYWYRQTLGQGPEFLTYFQNEAQLEKSRLLSDRFSAERPKGSFSTLEIQRTEQGDSAMYLCASSLVLAGGEQYFGPGTRLTVT.

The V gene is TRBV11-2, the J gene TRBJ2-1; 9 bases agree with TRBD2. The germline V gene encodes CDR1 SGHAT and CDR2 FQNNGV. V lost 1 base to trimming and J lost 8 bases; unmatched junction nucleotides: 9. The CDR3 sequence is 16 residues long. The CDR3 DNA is TGTGCCAGCAGCTTAGGAGTTAGCGGGAGTACCCATGAGCAGTTCTTC. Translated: CASSLGVSGSTHEQFF. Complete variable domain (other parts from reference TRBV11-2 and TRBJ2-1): EAGVAQSPRYKIIEKRQSVAFWCNPISGHATLYWYQQILGQGPKLLIQFQNNGVVDDSQLPKDRFSAERLKGVDSTLKIQPAKLEDSAVYLCASSLGVSGSTHEQFFGPGTRLTVL.

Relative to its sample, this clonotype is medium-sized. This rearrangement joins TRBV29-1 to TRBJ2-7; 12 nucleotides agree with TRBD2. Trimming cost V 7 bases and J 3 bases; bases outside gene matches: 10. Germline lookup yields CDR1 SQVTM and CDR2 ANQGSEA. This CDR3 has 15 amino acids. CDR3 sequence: CSAERTSGTFYEQYF. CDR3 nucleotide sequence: TGCAGCGCTGAGCGGACTAGCGGGACGTTCTACGAGCAGTACTTC.

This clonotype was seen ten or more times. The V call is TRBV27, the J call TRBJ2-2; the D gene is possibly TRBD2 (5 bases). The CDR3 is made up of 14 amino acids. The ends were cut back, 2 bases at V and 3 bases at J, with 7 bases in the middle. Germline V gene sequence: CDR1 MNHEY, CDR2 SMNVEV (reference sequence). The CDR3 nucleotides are TGTGCCAGCAGTTTAGTAGCGCACACCGGGGAGCTGTTTTTT. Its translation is CASSLVAHTGELFF.

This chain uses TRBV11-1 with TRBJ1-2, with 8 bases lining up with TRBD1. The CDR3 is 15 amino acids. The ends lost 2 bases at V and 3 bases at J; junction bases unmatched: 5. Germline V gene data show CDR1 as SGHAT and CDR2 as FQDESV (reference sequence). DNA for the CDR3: TGTGCCAGCAGCTTAAGGCCGACAGGGGACTATGGCTACACCTTC. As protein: CASSLRPTGDYGYTF. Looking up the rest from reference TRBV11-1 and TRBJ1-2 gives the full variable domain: EAEVAQSPRYKITEKSQAVAFWCDPISGHATLYWYRQILGQGPELLVQFQDESVVDDSQLPKDRFSAERLKGVDSTLKIQPAELGDSAMYLCASSLRPTGDYGYTFGSGTRLTVV.

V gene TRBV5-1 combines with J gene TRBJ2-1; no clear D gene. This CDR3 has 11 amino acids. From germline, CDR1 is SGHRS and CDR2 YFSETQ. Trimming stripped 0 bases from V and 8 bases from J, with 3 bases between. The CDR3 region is CASSLVDEQFF. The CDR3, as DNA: TGCGCCAGCAGCTTGGTCGATGAGCAGTTCTTC.

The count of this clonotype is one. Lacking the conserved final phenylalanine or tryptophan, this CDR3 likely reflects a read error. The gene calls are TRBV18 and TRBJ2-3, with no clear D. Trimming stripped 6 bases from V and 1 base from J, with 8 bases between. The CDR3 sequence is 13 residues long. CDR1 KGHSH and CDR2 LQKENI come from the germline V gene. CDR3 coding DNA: TGTGCCAGCTCCCCCCAGGGCACAGATACGCAGTATTTG. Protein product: CASSPQGTDTQYL.

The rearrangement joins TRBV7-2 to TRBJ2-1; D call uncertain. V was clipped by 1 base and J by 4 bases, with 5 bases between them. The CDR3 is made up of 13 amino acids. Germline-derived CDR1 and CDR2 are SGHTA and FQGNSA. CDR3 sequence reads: CASSLVPYNEQFF. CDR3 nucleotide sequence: TGTGCCAGCAGCTTAGTGCCGTACAATGAGCAGTTCTTC.

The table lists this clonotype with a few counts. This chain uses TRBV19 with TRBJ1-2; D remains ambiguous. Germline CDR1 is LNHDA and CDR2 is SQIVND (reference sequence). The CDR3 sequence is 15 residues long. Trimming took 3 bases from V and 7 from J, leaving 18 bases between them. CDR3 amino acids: CASSIFPGSGSGYTF. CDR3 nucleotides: TGTGCCAGTAGTATTTTTCCAGGCAGCGGTTCTGGCTACACCTTC. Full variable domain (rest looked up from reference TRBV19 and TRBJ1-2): DGGITQSPKYLFRKEGQNVTLSCEQNLNHDAMYWYRQDPGQGLRLIYYSQIVNDFQKGDIAEGYSVSREKKESFPLTVTSAQKNPTAFYLCASSIFPGSGSGYTFGSGTRLTVV.

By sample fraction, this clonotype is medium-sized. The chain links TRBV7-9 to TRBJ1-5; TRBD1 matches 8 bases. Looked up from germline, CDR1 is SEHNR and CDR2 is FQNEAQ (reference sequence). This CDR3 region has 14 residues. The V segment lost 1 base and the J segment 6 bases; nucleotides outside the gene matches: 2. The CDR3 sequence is CASSLGQGSQPQHF. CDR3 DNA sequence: TGTGCCAGCAGCTTAGGACAGGGGTCTCAGCCCCAGCATTTT.

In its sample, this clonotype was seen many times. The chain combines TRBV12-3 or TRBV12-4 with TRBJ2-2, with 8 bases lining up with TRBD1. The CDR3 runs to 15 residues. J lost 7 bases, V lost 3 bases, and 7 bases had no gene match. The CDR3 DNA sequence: TGTGCCAGCAGTTTTACAGGGGGAAGAAGCGGGGAGCTGTTTTTT. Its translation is CASSFTGGRSGELFF.

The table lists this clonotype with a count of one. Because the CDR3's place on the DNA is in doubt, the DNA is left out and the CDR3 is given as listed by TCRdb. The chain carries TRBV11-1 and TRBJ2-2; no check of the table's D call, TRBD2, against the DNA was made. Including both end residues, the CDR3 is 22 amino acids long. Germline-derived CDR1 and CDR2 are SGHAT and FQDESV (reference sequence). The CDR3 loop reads CASSFGPGAPTMSSSSGGELFF.

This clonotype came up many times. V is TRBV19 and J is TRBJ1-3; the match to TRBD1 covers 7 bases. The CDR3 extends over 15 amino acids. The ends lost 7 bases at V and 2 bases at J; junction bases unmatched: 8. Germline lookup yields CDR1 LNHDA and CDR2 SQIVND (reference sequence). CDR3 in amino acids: CASKNTGVTGNTIYF. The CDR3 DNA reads TGTGCCAGTAAGAATACAGGGGTCACTGGAAACACCATATATTTT.